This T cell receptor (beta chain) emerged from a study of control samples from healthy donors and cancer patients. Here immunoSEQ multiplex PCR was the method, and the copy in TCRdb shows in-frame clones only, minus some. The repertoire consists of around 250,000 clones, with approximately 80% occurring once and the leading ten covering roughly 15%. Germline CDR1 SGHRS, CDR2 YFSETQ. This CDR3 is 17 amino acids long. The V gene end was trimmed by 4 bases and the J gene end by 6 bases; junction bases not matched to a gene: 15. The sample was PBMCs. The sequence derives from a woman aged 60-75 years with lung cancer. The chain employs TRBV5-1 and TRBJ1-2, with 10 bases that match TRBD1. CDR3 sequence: CASSPGRGTGEFDGYTF. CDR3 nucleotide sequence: TGCGCCAGCAGCCCTGGAAGGGGGACAGGGGAATTCGATGGCTACACCTTC.